The 32 T cell receptor beta chains given below trace back to one sample, sequenced in a study of cytomegalovirus exposure and HLA in healthy donors. Both 60 Vbeta primers and 13 Jbeta primers went into the PCR. Measured with immunoSEQ multiplex PCR; TCRdb has only the in-frame clones, and not every one. The sample shows 120,000 or so clones, about 72% of them seen only once. Sequenced material: PBMCs. These receptors originate from a man between 45 and 60 years old in good health and CMV-seropositive.

This clone was found a few times. The chain links TRBV21-1 to TRBJ1-2; TRBD1 is the table's D call and was not checked against the DNA. TRBV21-1 counts as a pseudogene. The CDR3 has 13 residues. CDR3 nucleotide sequence: TGTGCCAGCAGCTGTCGGGACAGCTATGGCTACACCTTC. Residues: CASSCRDSYGYTF.

V usage is TRBV7-9 and J usage is TRBJ2-7; TRBD1 agrees at 8 bases. V shed 2 bases and J 9 bases; nucleotides not matched to a gene: 3. The CDR3 contains 12 residues. The germline V gene encodes CDR1 SEHNR and CDR2 FQNEAQ (reference sequence). As DNA, the CDR3 is TGTGCCAGCAGCTTAATCGGGACAGGGCAGTACTTC. It codes for CASSLIGTGQYF.

V and J are TRBV9 and TRBJ2-5, with 10 bases aligning to TRBD1. V was clipped by 7 bases and J by 5 bases; unmatched bases: 14. Germline lookup yields CDR1 SGDLS and CDR2 YYNGEE. The CDR3 is made up of 16 amino acids. CDR3 nucleotides: TGTGCCAGCCGGCCGACAGGGGGCACGCAGGGGGAGACCCAGTACTTC. It yields the protein CASRPTGGTQGETQYF. The variable domain in full, with the rest retrieved from reference TRBV9 and TRBJ2-5, is DSGVTQTPKHLITATGQRVTLRCSPRSGDLSVYWYQQSLDQGLQFLIQYYNGEERAKGNILERFSAQQFPDLHSELNLSSLELGDSALYFCASRPTGGTQGETQYFGPGTRLLVL.

The rearrangement uses TRBV4-3 and TRBJ1-4, with D possibly TRBD1 on 6 matching bases. The CDR3 contains 17 residues. Germline CDR1 and CDR2: LGHNA and YSLEER. Trimming removed 1 base at V and 0 bases at J, with 12 bases between. Here the CDR3 reads CASSQAGGAATNEKLFF. CDR3 bases: TGCGCCAGCAGCCAAGCTGGGGGGGCTGCAACTAATGAAAAACTGTTTTTT.

The chain joins TRBV6-4 to TRBJ1-5; possibly TRBD1 for D (6 bases). This CDR3 has 13 amino acids. Germline assignment: CDR1 MRHNA and CDR2 SNTAGT. V lost 3 bases, J lost 6 bases, and 9 bases lay in between. CDR3 sequence reads: CASSEGAGQPQHF. CDR3 sequence (DNA): TGTGCCAGCAGTGAGGGGGCGGGTCAGCCCCAGCATTTT.

The chain links TRBV18 to TRBJ1-5; TRBD1 is a possible D gene (5 bases). V was trimmed by 2 bases and J by 7 bases, leaving 21 bases between them. The germline gives CDR1 KGHSH, CDR2 LQKENI. This CDR3 has 17 amino acids. This CDR3 reads CASSPSPDGQGRQPQHF. DNA of the CDR3: TGTGCCAGCTCACCAAGCCCCGATGGTCAGGGTAGACAGCCCCAGCATTTT.

This chain joins TRBV27 and TRBJ1-1; D perhaps matches TRBD1 (5 bases). Trimming removed 6 bases from V and 1 base from J, with 21 bases in between. The germline V gene encodes CDR1 MNHEY and CDR2 SMNVEV (reference sequence). This CDR3 spans 17 amino acids. CDR3 residues: CASRGGLGGVTNTEAFF. CDR3 DNA sequence: TGTGCCAGCAGAGGAGGTTTGGGGGGGGTGACGAACACTGAAGCTTTCTTT.

This clone has just one count. The CDR3 loop reads CASSLALAGGANEQFF. The CDR3 DNA reads TGCGCCAGCAGCTTGGCCCTAGCGGGGGGAGCTAATGAGCAGTTCTTC. This chain uses TRBV5-1 with TRBJ2-1; 11 positions agree with TRBD2. CDR3 length: 16 residues. V shed 0 bases, J shed 7 bases, and the junction held 6 bases outside the gene matches. Germline V CDR1 and CDR2: SGHRS, YFSETQ.

This chain connects TRBV7-9 to TRBJ2-7; perhaps TRBD2 as D (5 bases). Germline assignment: CDR1 SEHNR and CDR2 FQNEAQ (reference sequence). With 5 bases removed from V and 1 base from J, the gap between germline ends came to 9 bases. The CDR3 loop spans 13 amino acids. CDR3 protein: CASSAGVSYEQYF. In DNA, the CDR3 is TGTGCCAGCAGCGCCGGGGTGTCCTACGAGCAGTACTTC.

The chain links TRBV19 to TRBJ2-1; 8 nucleotides line up with TRBD1. The CDR3 totals 13 residues. The J segment lost 4 bases and the V segment lost 8 bases, leaving 4 bases of the junction unmatched. Per germline, CDR1 LNHDA and CDR2 SQIVND (reference sequence). The CDR3 loop is CASGTGPYNEQFF. DNA of the CDR3: TGTGCCAGTGGGACAGGCCCTTACAATGAGCAGTTCTTC.

The V call is TRBV19, the J call TRBJ2-3, with TRBD2 matching 10 bases. Germline CDR1 is LNHDA and CDR2 is SQIVND (reference sequence). The trim removed 5 bases at V and 1 base at J, leaving 3 bases unmatched. This CDR3 is 15 amino acids long. CDR3 region: CASSWGTSGTDTQYF. CDR3 nucleotide sequence: TGTGCCAGTAGTTGGGGGACTAGCGGCACAGATACGCAGTATTTT.

This clone was recorded once. The chain employs TRBV5-1 and TRBJ2-1; D possibly corresponds to TRBD1 (6 bases). The CDR3 runs to 13 residues. Trimming removed 1 base at V and 6 bases at J, with 8 bases between. Per the germline V gene, CDR1 is SGHRS and CDR2 is YFSETQ. CDR3 DNA sequence: TGCGCCAGCAGCTTGTACAGGGCCAATGAGCAGTTCTTC. It specifies CASSLYRANEQFF.

Concerning this clone: Other DNA variants within this sample encode the same CDR3. V usage is TRBV29-1 and J usage is TRBJ2-1, with TRBD2 identical over 8 bases. V trimming: 2 bases; J trimming: 0 bases; junction bases outside the gene matches: 0. The germline V gene has CDR1 SQVTM and CDR2 ANQGSEA. The length of the CDR3 is 14 residues. The CDR3 protein is CSVESGSSYNEQFF. The CDR3 DNA reads TGCAGCGTTGAAAGCGGGAGCTCCTACAATGAGCAGTTCTTC.

This chain links TRBV19 with TRBJ2-3; 13 bases fit TRBD2. CDR1 and CDR2 from the germline V gene are LNHDA and SQIVND (reference sequence). The CDR3 is 16 residues long. The ends lost 5 bases at V and 6 bases at J; junction bases unmatched: 8. In DNA, the CDR3 is TGTGCCAGTAGTCACCGGACTAGCGGGAGATTGGATACGCAGTATTTT. It yields the protein CASSHRTSGRLDTQYF.

The chain is built from TRBV4-3 and TRBJ1-2; D possibly corresponds to TRBD1 (6 bases). CDR1 is LGHNA, CDR2 YSLEER, per germline. The CDR3 is made up of 15 amino acids. Trimming took 0 bases from V and 4 from J, leaving 12 bases between them. The CDR3 DNA reads TGCGCCAGCAGCCAAGACCGGGACACTTCCTATGGCTACACCTTC. Translation gives CASSQDRDTSYGYTF.

In this sample, this clone turned up once. This sequence joins TRBV2 and TRBJ2-3; D is ambiguous. The CDR3 length is 13 residues. From germline, CDR1 is SNHLY and CDR2 FYNNEI. The V end was cut by 6 bases, the J end by 7 bases, with 14 bases between. CDR3 sequence (DNA): TGTGCCAGCAGGCCCCTGGGCGTTTATACGCAGTATTTT. Translation gives CASRPLGVYTQYF.

CDR3 nucleotide sequence: TGTGCCAGCAGTTCGCGACAGGGGATTAGCACAGATACGCAGTATTTT. It yields the protein CASSSRQGISTDTQYF. The V call is TRBV27, the J call TRBJ2-3, with 8 bases identical to TRBD1. J was trimmed by 0 bases and V by 4 bases; bases with no gene match: 6. The CDR3 sequence is 16 residues long. Germline values: CDR1 MNHEY, CDR2 SMNVEV (reference sequence).

The chain uses TRBV27 and TRBJ2-1; 10 bases are a match to TRBD1. Germline lookup yields CDR1 MNHEY and CDR2 SMNVEV (reference sequence). This CDR3 has 16 residues. Trimming at V came to 4 bases and at J to 10 bases, leaving 13 bases not matched to a gene. The DNA for the CDR3 is TGTGCCAGCAGTTGGGGGACAGGGGCGAGGTCGTGGGAGCAGTTCTTC. Translation gives CASSWGTGARSWEQFF.

The chain has TRBV7-2 and TRBJ1-4; unclear D gene. V dropped 5 bases and J dropped 8 bases, with 18 bases sitting between them. The CDR3 contains 15 residues. The germline V gene encodes CDR1 SGHTA and CDR2 FQGNSA. The CDR3 DNA follows: TGTGCCAGCAGCCGTACGGCCACCAGGCAGGAAAAACTGTTTTTT. It translates to CASSRTATRQEKLFF.

The V and J genes are TRBV6-6 and TRBJ2-3; 8 bases are a match to TRBD2. The germline V gene encodes CDR1 MNHNY and CDR2 SVGAGI (reference sequence). The CDR3 sequence is 13 residues long. The ends lost 7 bases at V and 4 bases at J; junction bases unmatched: 4. CDR3 sequence reads: CASTLAGPDTQYF. CDR3 nucleotide sequence: TGTGCCAGCACCTTAGCGGGGCCAGATACGCAGTATTTT.

The chain joins TRBV2 to TRBJ2-5, with D tentatively TRBD2 (5 bases). This CDR3 region has 14 residues. V lost 7 bases to trimming and J lost 2 bases, with 14 bases between them. Germline V lookup: CDR1 SNHLY, CDR2 FYNNEI. The CDR3 DNA reads as TGTGCCAGCACGGCCCGGGGTGAACAAGAGACCCAGTACTTC. Translating gives CASTARGEQETQYF.

The rearrangement uses TRBV5-1 and TRBJ2-7; TRBD2 is a possible D gene (6 bases). This CDR3 region has 15 residues. The V and J ends lost 7 bases and 0 bases respectively, with 17 bases between them. Germline values: CDR1 SGHRS, CDR2 YFSETQ. CDR3 protein: CASWAGLLSSYEQYF. The CDR3 bases are TGCGCCAGCTGGGCGGGACTCTTGAGCTCCTACGAGCAGTACTTC.

The chain carries TRBV2 and TRBJ1-2; 8 bases match TRBD1. CDR3 length: 18 residues. The V and J ends lost 3 bases and 3 bases, in that order; junction bases with no gene match: 15. The V gene's germline CDR1 is SNHLY and CDR2 FYNNEI. The CDR3 coding sequence is TGTGCCAGCAGTGAGCGGGGAGAATACAGGGGGAGTTACTATGGCTACACCTTC. Translated, it gives CASSERGEYRGSYYGYTF.

The V and J genes are TRBV29-1 and TRBJ2-7; 9 bases map to TRBD1. V gave up 4 bases and J gave up 2 bases; unmatched junction bases: 9. The germline CDR1 and CDR2 sequences are SQVTM and ANQGSEA. This CDR3 has 15 amino acids. The CDR3 DNA reads TGCAGCGTTGCGAGGATGACAGGGGGGACCTACGAGCAGTACTTC. Its translation is CSVARMTGGTYEQYF.

This clone was counted a single time. This chain connects TRBV2 to TRBJ2-7; 8 bases are a match to TRBD2. The germline V gene encodes CDR1 SNHLY and CDR2 FYNNEI. This CDR3 has 16 amino acids. The junction had 9 bases not matched to a gene; V was cut back by 2 bases and J by 3 bases. The chain's CDR3 is CASSERASGPYYEQYF. In DNA, the CDR3 is TGTGCCAGCAGTGAAAGGGCTAGCGGGCCTTACTACGAGCAGTACTTC.

The chain's CDR3 is CASGLAEASSTDTQYF. Here the CDR3 DNA reads TGCGCCAGCGGACTAGCGGAGGCCTCTAGCACAGATACGCAGTATTTT. This chain links TRBV5-1 with TRBJ2-3; TRBD2 matches at 10 bases. The CDR3 spans 16 residues. With V trimmed by 7 bases and J by 0 bases, 8 bases remained unmatched. CDR1 and CDR2 (germline): SGHRS, YFSETQ. The full variable domain, rest sourced from reference TRBV5-1 and TRBJ2-3, is KAGVTQTPRYLIKTRGQQVTLSCSPISGHRSVSWYQQTPGQGLQFLFEYFSETQRNKGNFPGRFSGRQFSNSRSEMNVSTLELGDSALYLCASGLAEASSTDTQYFGPGTRLTVL.

The table lists this clone with a count of one. The V gene is TRBV11-3, the J gene TRBJ2-7; D is undetermined. Trimming shortened V by 5 bases and J by 5 bases, and 16 bases separated the two germline ends. CDR1 is SGHNT and CDR2 is YENEEA in the germline V gene. The CDR3 sequence is 14 residues long. CDR3 nucleotides: TGTGCCAGCAGCACCCCCTCGACACGCCACGAGCAGTACTTC. Its protein is CASSTPSTRHEQYF.

The gene calls are TRBV21-1 and TRBJ2-7; TRBD1 is taken as the D call from the table, unchecked against the DNA. TRBV21-1 is deemed a pseudogene. This CDR3 has 15 amino acids. Here the CDR3 reads CASGGNGTGAYEQYF. The DNA for the CDR3 is TGTGCCAGCGGGGGGAACGGGACAGGTGCCTACGAGCAGTACTTC.

The chain is built from TRBV11-2 and TRBJ2-1; TRBD2 matches 7 bases. The CDR3 has 15 amino acids. J lost 4 bases, V lost 4 bases, and 7 bases had no gene match. From germline, CDR1 is SGHAT and CDR2 FQNNGV. CDR3: CASSSLAGNYNEQFF. In DNA, the CDR3 is TGTGCCAGCAGCTCTTTAGCGGGTAATTACAATGAGCAGTTCTTC.

Only one count was recorded for this clone. The chain combines TRBV9 with TRBJ2-2; the match to TRBD1 covers 7 bases. CDR1 SGDLS and CDR2 YYNGEE come from the germline V gene. This CDR3 contains 16 residues. V lost 4 bases and J lost 1; bases outside the gene matches: 7. CDR3 DNA sequence: TGTGCCAGCAGCCCCCGACAGGGCTTGAACACCGGGGAGCTGTTTTTT. This sequence encodes CASSPRQGLNTGELFF.

This chain uses TRBV7-9 with TRBJ2-7, with 8 bases matching TRBD1. CDR1 is SEHNR and CDR2 is FQNEAQ in the germline V gene (reference sequence). J gave up 1 base and V 4 bases, and 3 bases lay outside the gene matches. The CDR3 loop spans 14 amino acids. The DNA for the CDR3 is TGTGCCAGCAGCTCCGGGACAGGTTCCTACGAGCAGTACTTC. Translating gives CASSSGTGSYEQYF.

This clone was detected only a few times. The rearrangement links TRBV7-2 to TRBJ2-7; 7 positions agree with TRBD1. The CDR3 has 15 residues. J lost 6 bases, V lost 4 bases, and 12 bases had no gene match. CDR1 and CDR2 (germline): SGHTA, FQGNSA. This CDR3 is CASSSRQGRPTEQYF. For the CDR3, the DNA is TGTGCCAGCAGCTCCCGACAGGGAAGACCCACCGAGCAGTACTTC.